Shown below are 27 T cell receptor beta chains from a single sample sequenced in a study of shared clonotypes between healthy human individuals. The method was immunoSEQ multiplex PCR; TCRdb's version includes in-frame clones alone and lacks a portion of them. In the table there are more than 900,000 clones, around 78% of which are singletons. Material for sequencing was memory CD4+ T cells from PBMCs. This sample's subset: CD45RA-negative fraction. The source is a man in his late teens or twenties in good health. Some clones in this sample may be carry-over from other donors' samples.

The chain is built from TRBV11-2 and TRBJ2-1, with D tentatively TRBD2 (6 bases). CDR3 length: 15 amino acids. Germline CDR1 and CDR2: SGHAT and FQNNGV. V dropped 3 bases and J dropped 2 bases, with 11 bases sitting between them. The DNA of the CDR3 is TGTGCCAGCAGCTTCCGACTAGGCCCCTACAATGAGCAGTTCTTC. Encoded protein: CASSFRLGPYNEQFF. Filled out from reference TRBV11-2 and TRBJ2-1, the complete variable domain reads EAGVAQSPRYKIIEKRQSVAFWCNPISGHATLYWYQQILGQGPKLLIQFQNNGVVDDSQLPKDRFSAERLKGVDSTLKIQPAKLEDSAVYLCASSFRLGPYNEQFFGPGTRLTVL.

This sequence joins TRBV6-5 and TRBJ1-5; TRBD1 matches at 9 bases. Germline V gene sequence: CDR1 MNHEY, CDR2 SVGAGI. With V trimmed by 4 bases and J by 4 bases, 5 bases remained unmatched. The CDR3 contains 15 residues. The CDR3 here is CASSSAGTGNQPQHF. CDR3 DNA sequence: TGTGCCAGCAGTTCAGCGGGGACAGGGAATCAGCCCCAGCATTTT.

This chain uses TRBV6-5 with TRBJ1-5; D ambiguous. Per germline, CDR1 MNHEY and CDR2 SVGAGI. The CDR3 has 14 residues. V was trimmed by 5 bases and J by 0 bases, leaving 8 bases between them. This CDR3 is CASSSSVSNQPQHF. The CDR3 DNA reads TGTGCCAGCAGTAGCAGCGTTAGCAATCAGCCCCAGCATTTT.

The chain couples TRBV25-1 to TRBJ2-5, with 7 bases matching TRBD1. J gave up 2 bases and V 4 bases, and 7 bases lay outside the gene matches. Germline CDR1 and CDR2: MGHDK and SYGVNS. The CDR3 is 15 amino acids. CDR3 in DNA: TGTGCCAGCAGTGGAGACAGGGTCGGGCAAGAGACCCAGTACTTC. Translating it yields CASSGDRVGQETQYF. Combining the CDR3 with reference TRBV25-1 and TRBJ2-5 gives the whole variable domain EADIYQTPRYLVIGTGKKITLECSQTMGHDKMYWYQQDPGMELHLIHYSYGVNSTEKGDLSSESTVSRIRTEHFPLTLESARPSHTSQYLCASSGDRVGQETQYFGPGTRLLVL.

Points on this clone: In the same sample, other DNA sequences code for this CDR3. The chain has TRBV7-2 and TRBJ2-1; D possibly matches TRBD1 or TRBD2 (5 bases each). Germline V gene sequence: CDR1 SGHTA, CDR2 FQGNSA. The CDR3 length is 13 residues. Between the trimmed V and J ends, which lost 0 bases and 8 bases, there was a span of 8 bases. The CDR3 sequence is CASSLARGDEQFF. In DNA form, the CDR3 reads TGTGCCAGCAGCTTAGCACGGGGCGATGAGCAGTTCTTC.

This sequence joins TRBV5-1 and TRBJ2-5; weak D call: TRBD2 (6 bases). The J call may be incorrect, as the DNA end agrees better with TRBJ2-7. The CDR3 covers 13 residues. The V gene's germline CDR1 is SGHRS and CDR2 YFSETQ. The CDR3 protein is CASMLRGGYEQYF. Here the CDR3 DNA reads TGCGCCAGCATGCTGCGGGGTGGCTACGAGCAGTACTTC.

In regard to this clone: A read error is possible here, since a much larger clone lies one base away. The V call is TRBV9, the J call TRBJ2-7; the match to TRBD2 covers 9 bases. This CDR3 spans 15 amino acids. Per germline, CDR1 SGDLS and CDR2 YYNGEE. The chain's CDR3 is CASSLHSGSSYEQCF. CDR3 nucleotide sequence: TGTGCCAGCAGCCTTCATAGCGGGAGCTCCTACGAGCAGTGCTTC. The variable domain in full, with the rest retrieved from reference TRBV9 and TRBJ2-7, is DSGVTQTPKHLITATGQRVTLRCSPRSGDLSVYWYQQSLDQGLQFLIQYYNGEERAKGNILERFSAQQFPDLHSELNLSSLELGDSALYFCASSLHSGSSYEQCFGPGTRLTVT.

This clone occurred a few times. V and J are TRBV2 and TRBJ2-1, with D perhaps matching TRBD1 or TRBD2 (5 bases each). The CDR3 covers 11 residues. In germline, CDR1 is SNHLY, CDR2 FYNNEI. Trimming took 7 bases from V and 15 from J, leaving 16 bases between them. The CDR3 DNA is TGTGCCAGCACCTCCCGGGACCTGGTGTTCTTC. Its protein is CASTSRDLVFF.

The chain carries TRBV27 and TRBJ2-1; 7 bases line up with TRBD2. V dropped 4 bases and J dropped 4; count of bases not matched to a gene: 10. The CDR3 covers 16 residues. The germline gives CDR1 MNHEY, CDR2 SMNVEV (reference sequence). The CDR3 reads CASSSLGGGRYNEQFF. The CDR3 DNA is TGTGCCAGCAGTTCCCTCGGGGGAGGGCGTTACAATGAGCAGTTCTTC.

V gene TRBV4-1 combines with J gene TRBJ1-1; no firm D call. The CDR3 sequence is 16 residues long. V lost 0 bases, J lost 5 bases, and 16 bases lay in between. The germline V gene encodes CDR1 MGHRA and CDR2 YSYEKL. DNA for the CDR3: TGCGCCAGCAGCCAAGATCAGTTAGGGTTGAGAACTGAAGCTTTCTTT. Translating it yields CASSQDQLGLRTEAFF.

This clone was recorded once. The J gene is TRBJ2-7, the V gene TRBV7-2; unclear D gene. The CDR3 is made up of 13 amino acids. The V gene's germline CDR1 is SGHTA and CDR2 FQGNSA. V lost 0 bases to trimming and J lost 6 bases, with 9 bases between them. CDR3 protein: CASSLAPYAEQYF. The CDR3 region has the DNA TGTGCCAGCAGCTTAGCCCCGTACGCCGAGCAGTACTTC.

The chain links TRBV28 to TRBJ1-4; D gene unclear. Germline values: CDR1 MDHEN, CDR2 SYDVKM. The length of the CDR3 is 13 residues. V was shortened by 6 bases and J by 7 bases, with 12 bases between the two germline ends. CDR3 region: CASRPGPREKLFF. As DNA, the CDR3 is TGTGCCAGCAGACCCGGCCCGCGTGAAAAACTGTTTTTT. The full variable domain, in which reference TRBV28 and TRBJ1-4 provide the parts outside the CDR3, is DVKVTQSSRYLVKRTGEKVFLECVQDMDHENMFWYRQDPGLGLRLIYFSYDVKMKEKGDIPEGYSVSREKKERFSLILESASTNQTSMYLCASRPGPREKLFFGSGTQLSVL.

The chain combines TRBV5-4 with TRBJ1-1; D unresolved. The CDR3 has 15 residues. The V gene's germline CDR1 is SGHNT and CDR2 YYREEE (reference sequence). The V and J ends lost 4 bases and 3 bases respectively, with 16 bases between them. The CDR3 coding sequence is TGTGCCAGCAGCCCGGCGGCCAATTCGTACACTGAAGCTTTCTTT. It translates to CASSPAANSYTEAFF. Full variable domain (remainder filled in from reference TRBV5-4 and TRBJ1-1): ETGVTQSPTHLIKTRGQQVTLRCSSQSGHNTVSWYQQALGQGPQFIFQYYREEENGRGNFPPRFSGLQFPNYSSELNVNALELDDSALYLCASSPAANSYTEAFFGQGTRLTVV.

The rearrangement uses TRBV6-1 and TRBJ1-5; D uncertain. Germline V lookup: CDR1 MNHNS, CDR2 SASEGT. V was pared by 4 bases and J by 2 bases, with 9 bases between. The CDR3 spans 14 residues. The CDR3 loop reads CASSGDGGNQPQHF. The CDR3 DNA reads TGTGCCAGCAGTGGCGATGGGGGCAATCAGCCCCAGCATTTT.

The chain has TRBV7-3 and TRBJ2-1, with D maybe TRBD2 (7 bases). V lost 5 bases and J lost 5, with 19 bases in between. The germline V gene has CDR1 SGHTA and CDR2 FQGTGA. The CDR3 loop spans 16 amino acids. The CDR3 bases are TGTGCCAGCAGCCCACTTGGGGGGGCCGTTCACAATGAGCAGTTCTTC. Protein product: CASSPLGGAVHNEQFF. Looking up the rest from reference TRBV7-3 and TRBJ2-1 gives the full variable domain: GAGVSQTPSNKVTEKGKYVELRCDPISGHTALYWYRQSLGQGPEFLIYFQGTGAADDSGLPNDRFFAVRPEGSVSTLKIQRTERGDSAVYLCASSPLGGAVHNEQFFGPGTRLTVL.

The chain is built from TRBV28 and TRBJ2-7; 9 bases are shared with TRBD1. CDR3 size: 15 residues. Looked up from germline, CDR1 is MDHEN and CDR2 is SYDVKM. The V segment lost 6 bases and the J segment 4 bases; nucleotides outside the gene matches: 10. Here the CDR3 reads CASRHRGRGAYEQYF. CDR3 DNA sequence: TGTGCCAGCAGACACAGGGGGCGCGGGGCTTACGAGCAGTACTTC.

CDR3 bases: TGTGCCAGCAGTTTTACCCGGGGGCAGTACTTC. It yields the protein CASSFTRGQYF. The chain uses TRBV28 and TRBJ2-7, with D possibly TRBD2 on 5 matching bases. From germline, CDR1 is MDHEN and CDR2 SYDVKM. The CDR3 sequence is 11 residues long. V gave up 3 bases and J gave up 9 bases, with 9 bases separating them.

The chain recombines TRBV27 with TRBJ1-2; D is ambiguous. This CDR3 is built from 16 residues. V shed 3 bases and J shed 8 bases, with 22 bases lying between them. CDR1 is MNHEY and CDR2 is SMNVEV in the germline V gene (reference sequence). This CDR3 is CASSFGFESSNRGYTF. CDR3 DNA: TGTGCCAGCAGTTTCGGGTTCGAGTCCTCCAATCGGGGCTACACCTTC.

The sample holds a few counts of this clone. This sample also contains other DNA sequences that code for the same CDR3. CDR3 bases: TGTGCCAGCAGTTTGGACCGGTATGGCTACACCTTC. This gives the protein CASSLDRYGYTF. The chain links TRBV28 to TRBJ1-2; D unclear. This CDR3 comprises 12 residues. The germline gives CDR1 MDHEN, CDR2 SYDVKM. V gave up 3 bases and J gave up 5 bases, with 7 bases separating them.

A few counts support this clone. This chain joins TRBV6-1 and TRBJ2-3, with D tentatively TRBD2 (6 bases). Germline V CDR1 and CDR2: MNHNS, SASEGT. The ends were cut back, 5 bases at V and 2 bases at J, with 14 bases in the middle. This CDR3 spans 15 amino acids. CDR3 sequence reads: CASSFGREPTDTQYF. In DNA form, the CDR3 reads TGTGCCAGCAGTTTCGGCCGGGAGCCCACAGATACGCAGTATTTT.

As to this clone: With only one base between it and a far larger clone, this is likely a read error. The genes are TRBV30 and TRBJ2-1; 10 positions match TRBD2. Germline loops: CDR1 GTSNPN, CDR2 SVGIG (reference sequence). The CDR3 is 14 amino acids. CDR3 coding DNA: TGTGCCTGGAGTACGGGACTAGCGACGGGGGAGCAGCTCTTC. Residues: CAWSTGLATGEQLF. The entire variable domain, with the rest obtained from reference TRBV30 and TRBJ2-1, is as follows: SQTIHQWPATLVQPVGSPLSLECTVEGTSNPNLYWYRQAAGRGLQLLFYSVGIGQISSEVPQNLSASRPQDRQFILSSKKLLLSDSGFYLCAWSTGLATGEQLFGPGTRLTVL.

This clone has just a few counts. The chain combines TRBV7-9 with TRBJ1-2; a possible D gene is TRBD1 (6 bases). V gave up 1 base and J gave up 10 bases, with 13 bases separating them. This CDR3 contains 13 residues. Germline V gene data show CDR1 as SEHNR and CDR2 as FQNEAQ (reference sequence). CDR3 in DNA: TGTGCCAGCAGCTTAGAAGGGGGGCAGGACTACACCTTC. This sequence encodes CASSLEGGQDYTF. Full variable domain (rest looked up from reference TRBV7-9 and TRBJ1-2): DTGVSQNPRHKITKRGQNVTFRCDPISEHNRLYWYRQTLGQGPEFLTYFQNEAQLEKSRLLSDRFSAERPKGSFSTLEIQRTEQGDSAMYLCASSLEGGQDYTFGSGTRLTVV.

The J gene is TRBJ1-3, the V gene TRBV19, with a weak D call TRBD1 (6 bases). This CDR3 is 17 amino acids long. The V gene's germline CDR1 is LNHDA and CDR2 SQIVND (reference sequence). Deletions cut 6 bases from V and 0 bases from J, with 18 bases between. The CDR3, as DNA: TGTGCCAGTAGCGATCGGGGAGGACAGAACTCTGGAAACACCATATATTTT. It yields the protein CASSDRGGQNSGNTIYF.

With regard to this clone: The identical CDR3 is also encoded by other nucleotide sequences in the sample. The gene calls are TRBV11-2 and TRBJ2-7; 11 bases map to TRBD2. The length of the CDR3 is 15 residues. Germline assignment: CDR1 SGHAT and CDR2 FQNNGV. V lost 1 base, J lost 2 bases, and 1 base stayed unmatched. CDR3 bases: TGTGCCAGCAGCTTAGCTAGCGGGAGGACCTACGAGCAGTACTTC. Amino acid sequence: CASSLASGRTYEQYF.

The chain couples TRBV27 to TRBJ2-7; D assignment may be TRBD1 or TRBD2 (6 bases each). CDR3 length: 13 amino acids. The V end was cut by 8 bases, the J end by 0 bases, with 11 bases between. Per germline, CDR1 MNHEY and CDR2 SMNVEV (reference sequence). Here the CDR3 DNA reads TGTGCCAGCCGGGGGCAGGCCTCCTACGAGCAGTACTTC. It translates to CASRGQASYEQYF.

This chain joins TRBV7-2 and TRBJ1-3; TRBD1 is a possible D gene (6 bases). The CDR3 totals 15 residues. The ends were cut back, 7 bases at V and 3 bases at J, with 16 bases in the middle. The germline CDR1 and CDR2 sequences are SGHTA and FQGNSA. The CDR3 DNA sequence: TGTGCCAGCACCCCAAGTAGGGGGAATGGAAACACCATATATTTT. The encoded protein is CASTPSRGNGNTIYF.

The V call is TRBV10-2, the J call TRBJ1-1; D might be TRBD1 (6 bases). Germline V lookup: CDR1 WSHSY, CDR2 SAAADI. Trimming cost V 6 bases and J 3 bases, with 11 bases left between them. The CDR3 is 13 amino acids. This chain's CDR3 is CASRVTGDTEAFF. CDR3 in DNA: TGCGCCAGCAGGGTGACAGGAGACACTGAAGCTTTCTTT.